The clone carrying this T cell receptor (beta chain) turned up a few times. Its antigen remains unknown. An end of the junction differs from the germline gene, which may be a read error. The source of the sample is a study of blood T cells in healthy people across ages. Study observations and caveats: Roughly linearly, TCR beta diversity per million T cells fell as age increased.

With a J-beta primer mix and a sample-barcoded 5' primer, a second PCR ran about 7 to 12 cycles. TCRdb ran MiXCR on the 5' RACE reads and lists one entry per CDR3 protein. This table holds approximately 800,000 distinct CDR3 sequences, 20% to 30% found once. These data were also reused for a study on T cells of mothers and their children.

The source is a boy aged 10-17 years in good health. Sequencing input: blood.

The CDR3 DNA reads TGTGCCAGCCGCTTAATGGCTCGGGGGGGCACTAATGAGCAGTTCTTC. Residues: CASRLMARGGTNEQFF. The chain links TRBV7-3 to TRBJ2-5; the match to TRBD2 covers 8 bases. The J call may be mistaken, given a closer DNA end match to TRBJ2-1. Germline V gives CDR1 SGHTA, CDR2 FQGTGA. The length of the CDR3 is 16 residues.